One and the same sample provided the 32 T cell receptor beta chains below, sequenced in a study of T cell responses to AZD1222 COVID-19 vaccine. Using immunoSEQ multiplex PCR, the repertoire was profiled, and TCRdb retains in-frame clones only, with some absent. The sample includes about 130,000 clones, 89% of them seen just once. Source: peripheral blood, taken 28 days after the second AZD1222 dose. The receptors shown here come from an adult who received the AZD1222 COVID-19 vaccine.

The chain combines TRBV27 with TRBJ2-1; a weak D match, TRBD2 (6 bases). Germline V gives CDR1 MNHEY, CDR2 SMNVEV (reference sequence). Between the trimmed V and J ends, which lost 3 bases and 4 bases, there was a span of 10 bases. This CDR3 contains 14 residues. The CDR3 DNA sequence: TGTGCCAGCAGTTTCGGGGGATTTTACAATGAGCAGTTCTTC. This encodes CASSFGGFYNEQFF.

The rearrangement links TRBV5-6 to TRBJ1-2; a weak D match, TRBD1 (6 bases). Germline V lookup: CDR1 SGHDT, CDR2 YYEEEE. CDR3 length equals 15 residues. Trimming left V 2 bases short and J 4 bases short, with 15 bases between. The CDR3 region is CASSFGRGSTYGYTF. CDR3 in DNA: TGTGCCAGCAGCTTCGGCAGGGGATCCACCTATGGCTACACCTTC. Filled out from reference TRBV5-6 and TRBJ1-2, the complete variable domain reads DAGVTQSPTHLIKTRGQQVTLRCSPKSGHDTVSWYQQALGQGPQFIFQYYEEEERQRGNFPDRFSGHQFPNYSSELNVNALLLGDSALYLCASSFGRGSTYGYTFGSGTRLTVV.

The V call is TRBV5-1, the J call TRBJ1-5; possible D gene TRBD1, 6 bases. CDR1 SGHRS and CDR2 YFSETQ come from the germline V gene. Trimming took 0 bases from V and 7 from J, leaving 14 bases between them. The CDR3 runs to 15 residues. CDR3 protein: CASSLAGTGNQPQHF. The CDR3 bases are TGCGCCAGCAGCTTGGCCGGTACAGGGAACCAGCCCCAGCATTTT.

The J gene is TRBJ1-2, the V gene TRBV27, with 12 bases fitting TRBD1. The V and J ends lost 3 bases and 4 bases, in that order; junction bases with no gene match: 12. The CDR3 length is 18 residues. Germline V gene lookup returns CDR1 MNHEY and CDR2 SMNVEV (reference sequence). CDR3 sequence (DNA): TGTGCCAGCAGTTTTAATTGGGGGGACAGGGGGCCGGGCTATGGCTACACCTTC. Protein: CASSFNWGDRGPGYGYTF.

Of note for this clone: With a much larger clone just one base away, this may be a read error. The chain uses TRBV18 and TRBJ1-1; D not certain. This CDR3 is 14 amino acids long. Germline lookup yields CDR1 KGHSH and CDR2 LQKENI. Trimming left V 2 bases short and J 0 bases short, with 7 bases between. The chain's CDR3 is CASSPDTMNTEAFF. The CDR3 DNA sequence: TGTGCCAGCTCACCAGACACCATGAACACTGAAGCTTTCTTT.

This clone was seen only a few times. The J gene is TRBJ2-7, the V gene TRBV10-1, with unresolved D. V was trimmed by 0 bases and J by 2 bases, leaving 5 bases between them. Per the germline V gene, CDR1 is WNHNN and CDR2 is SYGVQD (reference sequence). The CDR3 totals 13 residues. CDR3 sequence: CASSESPAYEQYF. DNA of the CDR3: TGCGCCAGCAGTGAGTCGCCGGCCTACGAGCAGTACTTC.

As DNA, the CDR3 is TGTGCCAGCTCACCACTACCGGGACAGGGAGGGAGCACTGAAGCTTTCTTT. Translation gives CASSPLPGQGGSTEAFF. V gene TRBV18 combines with J gene TRBJ1-1, with 9 positions matching TRBD1. Germline V lookup: CDR1 KGHSH, CDR2 LQKENI. V trimming: 1 base; J trimming: 4 bases; junction bases outside the gene matches: 10. This CDR3 region has 17 residues.

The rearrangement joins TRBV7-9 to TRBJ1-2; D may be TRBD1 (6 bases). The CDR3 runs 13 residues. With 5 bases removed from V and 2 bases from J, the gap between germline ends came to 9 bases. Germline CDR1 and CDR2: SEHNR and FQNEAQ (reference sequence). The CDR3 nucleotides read TGTGCCAGCAGCCAAGACAGGAACTATGGCTACACCTTC. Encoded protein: CASSQDRNYGYTF.

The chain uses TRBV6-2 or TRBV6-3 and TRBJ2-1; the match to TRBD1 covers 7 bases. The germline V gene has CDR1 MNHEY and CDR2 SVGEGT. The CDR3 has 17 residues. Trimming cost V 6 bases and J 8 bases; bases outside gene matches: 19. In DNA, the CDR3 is TGTGCCAGCAGCCCTAACCTCGGGAAGGGGGCGTTCCATGAGCAGTTCTTC. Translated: CASSPNLGKGAFHEQFF.

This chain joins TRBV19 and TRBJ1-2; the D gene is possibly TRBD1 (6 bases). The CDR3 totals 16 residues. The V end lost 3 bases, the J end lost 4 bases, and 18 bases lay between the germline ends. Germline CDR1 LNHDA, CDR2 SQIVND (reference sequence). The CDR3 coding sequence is TGTGCCAGTAGTATTTTCTCAGGGGTTGTGGCCTATGGCTACACCTTC. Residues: CASSIFSGVVAYGYTF.

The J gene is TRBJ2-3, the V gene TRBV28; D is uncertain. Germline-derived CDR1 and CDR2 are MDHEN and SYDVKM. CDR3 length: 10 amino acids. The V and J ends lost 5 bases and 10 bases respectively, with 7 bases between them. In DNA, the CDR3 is TGTGCCAGCAGTGGCTCGTCGCAGTATTTT. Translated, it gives CASSGSSQYF.

The CDR3 reads CSASQGANTEAFF. As DNA, the CDR3 is TGCAGTGCTAGTCAGGGGGCGAACACTGAAGCTTTCTTT. The V gene is TRBV20-1, the J gene TRBJ1-1, with 8 bases identical to TRBD1. Germline V lookup: CDR1 DFQATT, CDR2 SNEGSKA (reference sequence). The CDR3 runs 13 residues. V was pared by 3 bases and J by 1 base, with 1 base of the junction left unmatched.

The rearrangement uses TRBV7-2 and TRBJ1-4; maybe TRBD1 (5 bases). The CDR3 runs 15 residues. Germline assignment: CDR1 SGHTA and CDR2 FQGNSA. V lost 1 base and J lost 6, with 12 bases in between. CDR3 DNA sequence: TGTGCCAGCAGCTTAGACGGGACTAGATATGAAAAACTGTTTTTT. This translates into CASSLDGTRYEKLFF.

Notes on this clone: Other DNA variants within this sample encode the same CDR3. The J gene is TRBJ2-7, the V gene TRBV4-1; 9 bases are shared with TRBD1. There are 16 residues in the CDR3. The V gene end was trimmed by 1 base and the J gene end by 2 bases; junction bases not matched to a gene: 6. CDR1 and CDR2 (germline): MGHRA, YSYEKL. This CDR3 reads CASSQGPGQGTYEQYF. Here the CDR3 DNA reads TGCGCCAGCAGCCAAGGCCCCGGACAGGGGACCTACGAGCAGTACTTC.

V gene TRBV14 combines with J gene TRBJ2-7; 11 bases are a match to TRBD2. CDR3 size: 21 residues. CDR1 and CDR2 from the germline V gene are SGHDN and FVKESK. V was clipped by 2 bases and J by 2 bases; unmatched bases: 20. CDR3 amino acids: CASSQSYMGLTSGIPAYEQYF. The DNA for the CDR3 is TGTGCCAGCAGCCAATCGTACATGGGTTTGACTAGCGGGATTCCCGCCTACGAGCAGTACTTC.

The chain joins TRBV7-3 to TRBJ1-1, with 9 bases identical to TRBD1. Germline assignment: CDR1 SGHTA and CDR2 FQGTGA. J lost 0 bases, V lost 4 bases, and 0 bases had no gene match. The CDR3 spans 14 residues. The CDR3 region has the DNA TGTGCCAGCAGCTGGACAGGGGTGAACACTGAAGCTTTCTTT. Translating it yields CASSWTGVNTEAFF.

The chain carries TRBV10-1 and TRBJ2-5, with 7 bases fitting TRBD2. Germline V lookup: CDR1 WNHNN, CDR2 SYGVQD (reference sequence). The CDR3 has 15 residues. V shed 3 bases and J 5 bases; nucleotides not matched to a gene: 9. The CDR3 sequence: CASSDGGGSRETQYF. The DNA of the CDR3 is TGCGCCAGCAGTGATGGGGGGGGGTCGCGGGAGACCCAGTACTTC.

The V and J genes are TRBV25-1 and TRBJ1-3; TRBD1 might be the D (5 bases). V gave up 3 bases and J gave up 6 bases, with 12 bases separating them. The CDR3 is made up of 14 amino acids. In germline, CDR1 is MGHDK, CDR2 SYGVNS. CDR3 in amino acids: CASSDPGWENTIYF. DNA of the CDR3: TGTGCCAGCAGTGACCCAGGGTGGGAAAACACCATATATTTT.

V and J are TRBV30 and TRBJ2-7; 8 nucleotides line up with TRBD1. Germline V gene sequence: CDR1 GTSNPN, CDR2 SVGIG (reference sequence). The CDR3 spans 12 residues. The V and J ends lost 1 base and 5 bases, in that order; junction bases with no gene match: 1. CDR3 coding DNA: TGTGCCTGGAGTGGACAGGGGCACGAGCAGTACTTC. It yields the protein CAWSGQGHEQYF.

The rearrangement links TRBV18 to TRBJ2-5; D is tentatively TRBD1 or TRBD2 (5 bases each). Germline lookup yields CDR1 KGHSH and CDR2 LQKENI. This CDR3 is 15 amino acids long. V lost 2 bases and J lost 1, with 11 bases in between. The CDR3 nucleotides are TGTGCCAGCTCACCAGAGGGCAGGGCCCAAGAGACCCAGTACTTC. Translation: CASSPEGRAQETQYF. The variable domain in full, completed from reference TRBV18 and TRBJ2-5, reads NAGVMQNPRHLVRRRGQEARLRCSPMKGHSHVYWYRQLPEEGLKFMVYLQKENIIDESGMPKERFSAEFPKEGPSILRIQQVVRGDSAAYFCASSPEGRAQETQYFGPGTRLLVL.

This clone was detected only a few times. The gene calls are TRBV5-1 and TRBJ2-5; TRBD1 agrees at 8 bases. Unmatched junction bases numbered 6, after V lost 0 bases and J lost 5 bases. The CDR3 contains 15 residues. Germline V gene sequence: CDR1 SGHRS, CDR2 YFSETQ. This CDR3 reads CASSLAGQAGETQYF. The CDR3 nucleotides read TGCGCCAGCAGCTTGGCGGGACAGGCTGGGGAGACCCAGTACTTC.

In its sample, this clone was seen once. CDR3 coding DNA: TGTGCCAGCAGCTCATTCGGACAGGTTCTCCCCTACGAGCAGTACTTC. Translating it yields CASSSFGQVLPYEQYF. V and J are TRBV7-2 and TRBJ2-7; 7 bases map to TRBD1. The ends lost 4 bases at V and 2 bases at J; junction bases unmatched: 11. The CDR3 has 16 amino acids. Germline-derived CDR1 and CDR2 are SGHTA and FQGNSA.

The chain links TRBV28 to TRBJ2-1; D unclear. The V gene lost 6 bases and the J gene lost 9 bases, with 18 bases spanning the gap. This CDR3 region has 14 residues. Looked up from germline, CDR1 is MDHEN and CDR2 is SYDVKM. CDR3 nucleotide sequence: TGTGCCAGCAGATCCGACCACTCAAGGCCTGAGCAGTTCTTC. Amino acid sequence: CASRSDHSRPEQFF. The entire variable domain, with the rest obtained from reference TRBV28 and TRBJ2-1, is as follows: DVKVTQSSRYLVKRTGEKVFLECVQDMDHENMFWYRQDPGLGLRLIYFSYDVKMKEKGDIPEGYSVSREKKERFSLILESASTNQTSMYLCASRSDHSRPEQFFGPGTRLTVL.

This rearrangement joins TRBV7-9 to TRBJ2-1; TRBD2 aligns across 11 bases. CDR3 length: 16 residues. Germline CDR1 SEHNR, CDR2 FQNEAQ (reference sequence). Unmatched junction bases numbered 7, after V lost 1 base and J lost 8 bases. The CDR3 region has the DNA TGTGCCAGCAGCTTAGGTCATAGCGGGGGGGCCGATGAGCAGTTCTTC. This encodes CASSLGHSGGADEQFF.

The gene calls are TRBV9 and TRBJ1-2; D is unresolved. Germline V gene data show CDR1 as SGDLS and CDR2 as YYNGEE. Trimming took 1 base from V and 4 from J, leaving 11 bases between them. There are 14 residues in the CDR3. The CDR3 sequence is CASSVLPVSYGYTF. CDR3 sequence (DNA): TGTGCCAGCAGCGTACTTCCGGTTTCCTATGGCTACACCTTC.

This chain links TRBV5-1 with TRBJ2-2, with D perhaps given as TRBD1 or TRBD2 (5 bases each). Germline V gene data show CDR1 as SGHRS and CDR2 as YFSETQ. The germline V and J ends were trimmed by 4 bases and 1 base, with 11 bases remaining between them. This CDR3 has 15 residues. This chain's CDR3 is CASSRDRVNTGELFF. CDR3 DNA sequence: TGCGCCAGCAGCCGGGACCGAGTGAACACCGGGGAGCTGTTTTTT.

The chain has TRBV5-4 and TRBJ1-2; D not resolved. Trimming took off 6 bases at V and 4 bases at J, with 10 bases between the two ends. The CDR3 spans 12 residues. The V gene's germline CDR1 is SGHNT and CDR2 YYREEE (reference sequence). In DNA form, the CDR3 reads TGTGCCAGCAACGTTGACGGCTATGGCTACACCTTC. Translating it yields CASNVDGYGYTF.

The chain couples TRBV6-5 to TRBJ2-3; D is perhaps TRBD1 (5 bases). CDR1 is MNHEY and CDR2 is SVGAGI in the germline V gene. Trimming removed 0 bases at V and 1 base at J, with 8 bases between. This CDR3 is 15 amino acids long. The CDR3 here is CASSYSTRGTDTQYF. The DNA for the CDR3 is TGTGCCAGCAGTTACTCGACCAGGGGCACAGATACGCAGTATTTT.

The CDR3 sequence is CASSQEGDPYNEQFF. In DNA form, the CDR3 reads TGTGCCAGCAGCCAAGAAGGGGACCCCTACAATGAGCAGTTCTTC. The chain carries TRBV4-2 and TRBJ2-1; D possibly matches TRBD1 or TRBD2 (5 bases each). Between the trimmed V and J ends, which lost 0 bases and 2 bases, there was a span of 8 bases. Germline V gene lookup returns CDR1 LGHNA and CDR2 YNFKEQ. The CDR3 has 15 residues.

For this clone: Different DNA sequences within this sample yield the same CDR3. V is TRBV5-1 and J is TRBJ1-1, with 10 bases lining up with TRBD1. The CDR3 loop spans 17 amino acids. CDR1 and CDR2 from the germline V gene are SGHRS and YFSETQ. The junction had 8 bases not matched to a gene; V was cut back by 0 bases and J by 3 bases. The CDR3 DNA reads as TGCGCCAGCAGCTTGGAGGGGAGACAGGGGGCCCACACTGAAGCTTTCTTT. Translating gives CASSLEGRQGAHTEAFF. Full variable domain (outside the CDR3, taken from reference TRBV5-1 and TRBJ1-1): KAGVTQTPRYLIKTRGQQVTLSCSPISGHRSVSWYQQTPGQGLQFLFEYFSETQRNKGNFPGRFSGRQFSNSRSEMNVSTLELGDSALYLCASSLEGRQGAHTEAFFGQGTRLTVV.

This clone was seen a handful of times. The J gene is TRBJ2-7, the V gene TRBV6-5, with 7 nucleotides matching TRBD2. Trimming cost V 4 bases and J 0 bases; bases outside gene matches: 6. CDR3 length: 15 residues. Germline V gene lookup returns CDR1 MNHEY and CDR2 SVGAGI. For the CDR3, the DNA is TGTGCCAGCAGTTTTCTAGCGGAGGGCTCCTACGAGCAGTACTTC. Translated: CASSFLAEGSYEQYF.

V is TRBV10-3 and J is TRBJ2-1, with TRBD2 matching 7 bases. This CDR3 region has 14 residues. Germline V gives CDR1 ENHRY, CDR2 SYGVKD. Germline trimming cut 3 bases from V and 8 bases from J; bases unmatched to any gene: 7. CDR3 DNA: TGTGCCATCAGTGACGGGGGGAGCGGTGATGAGCAGTTCTTC. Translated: CAISDGGSGDEQFF.